This TCR beta chain appears in the sequencing data of a study of PD-L1 blockade in urothelial cancer. Trimming left V 2 bases short and J 7 bases short, with 20 bases between. This CDR3 has 16 amino acids. CDR1 and CDR2 from the germline V gene are MNHNS and SASEGT. Synthetic TCR analog templates were spiked into all PCRs individually. The protocol was immunoSEQ multiplex PCR, while the TCRdb copy is restricted to in-frame clones and leaves out a portion. The table lists 85,000 to 130,000 clones, roughly nine tenths of them singletons. About this clone: In the same sample, other DNA sequences code for this CDR3.

The diagnosis in patients was locally advanced or metastatic urothelial carcinoma. Sample contribution per patient ranged from 1 to 8, covering pretreatment and on-treatment. This clonotype was obtained from an elderly woman with urothelial cancer. The chain employs TRBV6-1 and TRBJ1-2, with D maybe TRBD1 (6 bases). Sequencing was performed on PBMCs, taken around atezolizumab (anti-PD-L1) treatment. As DNA, the CDR3 is TGTGCCAGCAGTGAATCGGGTTGGGGGGGCGCGGGTGGCTACACCTTC. Protein sequence: CASSESGWGGAGGYTF.